Listed here are 19 T cell receptor beta chains from one sample, sequenced in a study of T cell responses to AZD1222 COVID-19 vaccine. The assay was immunoSEQ multiplex PCR, and TCRdb's table has in-frame clones only and misses some. The sample has 85,000 to 130,000 clones; about 93% are singletons. Sequences were derived from peripheral blood, sampled on day 0 of AZD1222 vaccination. Receptor source: an adult in good health.

This sequence joins TRBV29-1 and TRBJ1-1, with D hard to call. Germline values: CDR1 SQVTM, CDR2 ANQGSEA. Trimming removed 3 bases from V and 2 bases from J, with 7 bases in between. The CDR3 is 12 residues long. The CDR3 sequence is CSVDQHNTEAFF. For the CDR3, the DNA is TGCAGCGTTGATCAACACAACACTGAAGCTTTCTTT.

As concerns this clone: The sample contains more than one DNA sequence encoding this CDR3. The chain couples TRBV3-1 (or the pseudogene TRBV3-2) to TRBJ2-7; D is uncertain. This CDR3 spans 11 amino acids. V was shortened by 1 base and J by 5 bases, with 3 bases between the two germline ends. The germline gives CDR1 LGHDT, CDR2 YNNKEL (reference sequence). The CDR3 sequence is CASSQVNEQYF. The CDR3 region has the DNA TGTGCCAGCAGCCAAGTGAACGAGCAGTACTTC.

This clone was seen a single time. The chain carries TRBV10-3 and TRBJ2-1, with D perhaps TRBD2 (6 bases). The germline gives CDR1 ENHRY, CDR2 SYGVKD. The CDR3 consists of 17 residues. Trimming removed 4 bases from V and 0 bases from J, with 16 bases in between. The chain's CDR3 is CAISALAQPSSYNEQFF. Here the CDR3 DNA reads TGTGCCATCAGTGCACTAGCCCAACCCTCCTCCTACAATGAGCAGTTCTTC.

V is TRBV15 and J is TRBJ2-1, with D unresolved. Trimming took 3 bases from V and 8 from J, leaving 11 bases between them. The CDR3 consists of 13 residues. Germline V gene lookup returns CDR1 LNHNV and CDR2 YYDKDF (reference sequence). In DNA, the CDR3 is TGTGCCACCAGCAGGGGCCCTTTAGATGAGCAGTTCTTC. Protein product: CATSRGPLDEQFF.

This sequence joins TRBV7-2 and TRBJ2-2, with TRBD1 matching over 9 bases. The junction had 4 bases not matched to a gene; V was cut back by 1 base and J by 4 bases. Germline V gene lookup returns CDR1 SGHTA and CDR2 FQGNSA. The CDR3 totals 16 residues. CDR3 bases: TGTGCCAGCAGCTTAGTGGTGACAGGGGGCACCGGGGAGCTGTTTTTT. Encoded protein: CASSLVVTGGTGELFF.

The V and J genes are TRBV12-3 or TRBV12-4 and TRBJ1-5; no clear D gene. The CDR3 is made up of 12 amino acids. Trimming took off 6 bases at V and 5 bases at J, with 8 bases between the two ends. The CDR3 DNA follows: TGTGCCAGCAGCCAAAACTATCAGCCCCAGCATTTT. This sequence encodes CASSQNYQPQHF.

The chain carries TRBV3-1 (or the pseudogene TRBV3-2) and TRBJ2-7; TRBD2 matches 8 bases. V dropped 4 bases and J dropped 7; count of bases not matched to a gene: 15. CDR1 is LGHDT, CDR2 YNNKEL, per germline (reference sequence). The CDR3 is made up of 16 amino acids. The DNA for the CDR3 is TGTGCCAGCAGCCCTTCGGGCGCGGGAGGATCGGGGGAGCAGTACTTC. Protein product: CASSPSGAGGSGEQYF.

With respect to this clone: A read error may produce the germline difference seen at one junction end. This chain uses TRBV7-7 with TRBJ2-5; D assignment may be TRBD1 or TRBD2 (5 bases each). The germline V gene has CDR1 SSHAT and CDR2 FNYEAQ (reference sequence). CDR3 length: 15 residues. In DNA, the CDR3 is TGTGCTAGCAGCTTAGTGGGGACCCTAGGGGAGACCCAGTACTTC. It codes for CASSLVGTLGETQYF.

The chain carries TRBV5-1 and TRBJ2-7, with TRBD1 matching 11 bases. Losses at the gene ends were 0 bases for V and 6 bases for J; bases not matched to a gene: 11. CDR1 is SGHRS, CDR2 YFSETQ, per germline. The CDR3 is 17 amino acids. CDR3 sequence (DNA): TGCGCCAGCAGCTTGGCCGTGGGAGGACAGGGGGCTGGCGAGCAGTACTTC. Translated, it gives CASSLAVGGQGAGEQYF.

The V call is TRBV18, the J call TRBJ2-3; a possible D gene is TRBD1 (5 bases). This CDR3 has 15 amino acids. The V gene's germline CDR1 is KGHSH and CDR2 LQKENI. Between the trimmed V and J ends, which lost 3 bases and 2 bases, there was a span of 12 bases. CDR3 amino acids: CASSPGPTVTDTQYF. CDR3 nucleotides: TGTGCCAGCTCACCTGGCCCGACAGTCACAGATACGCAGTATTTT. Together with reference TRBV18 and TRBJ2-3, the CDR3 gives the full variable domain: NAGVMQNPRHLVRRRGQEARLRCSPMKGHSHVYWYRQLPEEGLKFMVYLQKENIIDESGMPKERFSAEFPKEGPSILRIQQVVRGDSAAYFCASSPGPTVTDTQYFGPGTRLTVL.

This sequence joins TRBV30 and TRBJ1-2, with 11 bases matching TRBD1. After removal of 2 bases from V and 4 bases from J, the junction contained 6 bases not matched to a gene. Germline V gene sequence: CDR1 GTSNPN, CDR2 SVGIG (reference sequence). The CDR3 covers 15 residues. CDR3 amino acids: CAWSYTGTGGYGYTF. Written as DNA, the CDR3 is TGTGCCTGGAGTTATACCGGGACAGGGGGCTATGGCTACACCTTC.

This rearrangement joins TRBV12-5 to TRBJ2-5; D is undetermined. Germline V gives CDR1 LGHNT, CDR2 FRNRAP. This CDR3 is 13 amino acids long. Trimming pared 6 bases from V and 4 bases from J, leaving 12 bases between. CDR3: CASGASGRETQYF. The CDR3 DNA is TGTGCTAGTGGGGCGTCCGGTCGAGAGACCCAGTACTTC.

The CDR3 region is CASSLQGGEQFF. The CDR3 nucleotides read TGTGCCAGCAGCTTACAGGGGGGTGAGCAGTTCTTC. The chain links TRBV7-3 to TRBJ2-1; a possible D gene is TRBD1 (7 bases). Trimming shortened V by 2 bases and J by 9 bases, and 8 bases separated the two germline ends. CDR3 length: 12 amino acids. The germline V gene encodes CDR1 SGHTA and CDR2 FQGTGA.

The rearrangement joins TRBV21-1 to TRBJ2-1; no DNA check was done on the table's D call, TRBD2. TRBV21-1 is a known pseudogene. This CDR3 has 16 amino acids. The DNA of the CDR3 is TGTGCCAGCAGCGAGACTTGGTCTAGCGGGAGCAATGAGCAGTTCTTC. Translating gives CASSETWSSGSNEQFF.

V usage is TRBV2 and J usage is TRBJ2-1, with 15 bases matching TRBD2. Looked up from germline, CDR1 is SNHLY and CDR2 is FYNNEI. The CDR3 has 14 amino acids. Trimming cost V 6 bases and J 8 bases; bases outside gene matches: 2. The CDR3 nucleotides read TGTGCCAGCAGCGGACTAGCGGGAGGGCATGAGCAGTTCTTC. Translating it yields CASSGLAGGHEQFF.

V gene TRBV12-5 combines with J gene TRBJ2-7, with D hard to call. The CDR3 runs to 12 residues. The germline V and J ends were trimmed by 2 bases and 2 bases, with 4 bases remaining between them. Germline assignment: CDR1 LGHNT and CDR2 FRNRAP. The CDR3 nucleotides are TGTGCTAGTGGTTTGAGGACCTACGAGCAGTACTTC. This sequence encodes CASGLRTYEQYF.

The chain joins TRBV10-3 to TRBJ2-1, with TRBD2 identical over 8 bases. This CDR3 spans 16 amino acids. V lost 4 bases and J lost 7; bases outside the gene matches: 12. The germline V gene has CDR1 ENHRY and CDR2 SYGVKD. The CDR3 region has the DNA TGTGCCATCAGTGTTTCCGTCGGGGCGGGAGGTAATGAGCAGTTCTTC. Amino acid sequence: CAISVSVGAGGNEQFF.

The chain joins TRBV5-4 to TRBJ2-1; D uncertain. V gave up 0 bases and J gave up 3 bases, with 13 bases separating them. The CDR3 consists of 16 residues. Germline loops: CDR1 SGHNT, CDR2 YYREEE (reference sequence). This chain's CDR3 is CASSLALGRNYNEQFF. Written as DNA, the CDR3 is TGTGCCAGCAGCTTGGCCTTAGGGCGTAACTACAATGAGCAGTTCTTC.

This clone was seen once. The rearrangement uses TRBV5-8 and TRBJ1-6, with 7 bases that match TRBD1. In germline, CDR1 is SGHTS, CDR2 YDEGEE. This CDR3 has 15 residues. With 4 bases clipped from V and 9 bases from J, the junction kept 10 bases outside the gene matches. CDR3 region: CASSPGGPFGSPLHF. The CDR3 DNA follows: TGTGCCAGCAGCCCAGGGGGGCCCTTTGGTTCACCCCTCCACTTT.